This section outlines one T cell receptor (beta chain) sequence together with its context. Its antigen remains unknown. All of the isolated RNA was reverse transcribed, so expressed TCRB transcripts were sequenced. Measured with immunoSEQ multiplex PCR; TCRdb has only the in-frame clones, and not every one. The sample includes hundreds of thousands of clones, 15% of them seen just once. These data are taken from a study of beta chain features in type 1 diabetes. Study-wide findings and caveats: TCRB CDR3 length was moderately but significantly reduced in all four CD4+ subsets of Type 1 diabetes patients.

V was pared by 1 base and J by 8 bases, with 7 bases of the junction left unmatched. There are 14 residues in the CDR3. From germline, CDR1 is SGHTA and CDR2 FQGNSA. Sequenced: naive CD4+ T cells from blood. The chain is built from TRBV7-2 and TRBJ1-2; 7 bases are shared with TRBD1. The origin of this receptor is a young man with type 1 diabetes. The CDR3 nucleotides read TGTGCCAGCAGCTTAGTTCGGGACAGCGGGGGCTACACCTTC. As protein: CASSLVRDSGGYTF.